This T cell receptor beta chain was captured in a study of cytomegalovirus exposure and HLA in healthy donors. The study ran its PCR with 60 Vbeta and 13 Jbeta primers. TCRdb's copy holds only in-frame clones and misses some; the assay was immunoSEQ multiplex PCR. The sample holds about 98,000 clones; about two thirds are singletons and the top ten take less than 1.5%. With regard to this clone: Its antigen remains unidentified.

Study results and caveats: What a later analysis reportedly showed was that an Asian-associated ancestry cluster had fewer N-insertions than the 666-donor mean. Most TCR beta V segments were productive about 90% or about 30% of the time in an earlier analysis. Researchers reported in a later analysis that common viral pathogens appeared linked to several top clusters. The listing of 150 to 200 TCR beta chains classed them as cytomegalovirus-associated.

From germline, CDR1 is SGHDN and CDR2 FVKESK. The CDR3 is 15 amino acids. V lost 0 bases and J 3 bases, leaving 11 bases between the germline ends. The receptor was isolated from a female donor in good health and CMV-seronegative. The rearrangement joins TRBV14 to TRBJ1-2; a weak D match, TRBD1 (5 bases). What was sequenced was PBMCs. CDR3 amino acids: CASSQDWGGDYGYTF. CDR3 nucleotides: TGTGCCAGCAGCCAAGATTGGGGAGGGGACTATGGCTACACCTTC.